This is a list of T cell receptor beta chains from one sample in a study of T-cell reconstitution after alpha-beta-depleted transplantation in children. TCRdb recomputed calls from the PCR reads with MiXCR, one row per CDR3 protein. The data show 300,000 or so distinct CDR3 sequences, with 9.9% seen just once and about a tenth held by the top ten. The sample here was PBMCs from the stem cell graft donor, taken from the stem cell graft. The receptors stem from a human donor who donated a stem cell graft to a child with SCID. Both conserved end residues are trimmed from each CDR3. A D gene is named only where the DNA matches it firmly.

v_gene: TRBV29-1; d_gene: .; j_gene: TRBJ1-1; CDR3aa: SVKSRRNTEAF
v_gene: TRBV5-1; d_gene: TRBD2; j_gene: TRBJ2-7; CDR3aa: ASSLGGSGATYEQY
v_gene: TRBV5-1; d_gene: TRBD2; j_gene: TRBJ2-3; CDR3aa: ASSSGLAGVTTDTQY
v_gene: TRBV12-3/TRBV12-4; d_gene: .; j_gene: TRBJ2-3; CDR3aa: ASSLRGVGTDTQY
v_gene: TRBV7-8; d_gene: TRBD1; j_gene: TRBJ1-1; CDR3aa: ASSLGGQVNTEAF
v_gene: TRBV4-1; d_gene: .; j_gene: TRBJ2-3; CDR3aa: ASSQTGFSTDTQY
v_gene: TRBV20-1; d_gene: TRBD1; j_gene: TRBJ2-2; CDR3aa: SASPPGTGTGELF
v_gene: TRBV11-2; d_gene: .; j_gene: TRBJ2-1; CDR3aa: ASGAIGLRNEQF
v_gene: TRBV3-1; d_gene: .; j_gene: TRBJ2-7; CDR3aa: ASSAGGVVYEQY
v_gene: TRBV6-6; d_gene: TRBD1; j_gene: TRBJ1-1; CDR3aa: ASSLDRMGAF
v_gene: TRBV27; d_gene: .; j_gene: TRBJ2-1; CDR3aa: ASSLSANNEQF
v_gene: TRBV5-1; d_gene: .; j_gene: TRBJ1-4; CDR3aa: ASSLGDGSEKLF
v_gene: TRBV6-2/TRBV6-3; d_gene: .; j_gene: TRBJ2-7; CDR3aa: ATYRGGGYEQY
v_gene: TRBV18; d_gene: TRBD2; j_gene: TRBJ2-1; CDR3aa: ASSPVSLPGGINNEQF
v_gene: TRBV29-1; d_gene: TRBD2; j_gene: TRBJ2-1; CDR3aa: SGGGGGSDEQF
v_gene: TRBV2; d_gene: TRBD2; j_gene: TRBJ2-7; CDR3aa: ASSEASGVYEQY
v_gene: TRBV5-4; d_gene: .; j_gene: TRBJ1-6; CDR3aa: ASSLEVNRNSPLH
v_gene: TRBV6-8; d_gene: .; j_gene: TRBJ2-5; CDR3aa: ASRLAETQY
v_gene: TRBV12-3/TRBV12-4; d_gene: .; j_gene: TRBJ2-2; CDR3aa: ATSRARDTGELF
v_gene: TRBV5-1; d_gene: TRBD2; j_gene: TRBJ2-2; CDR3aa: ASSLERGGNTGELF
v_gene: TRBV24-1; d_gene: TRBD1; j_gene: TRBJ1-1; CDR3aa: ATSDLQGAQAEAF
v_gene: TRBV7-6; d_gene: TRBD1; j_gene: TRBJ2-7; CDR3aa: ASSPGQGGEQY
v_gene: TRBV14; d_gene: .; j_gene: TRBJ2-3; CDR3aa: ASSYTGIYTDTQY
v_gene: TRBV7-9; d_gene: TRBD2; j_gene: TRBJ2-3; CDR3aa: ASSTAKGTSIVTQY
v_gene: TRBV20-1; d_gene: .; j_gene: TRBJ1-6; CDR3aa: SARDEAASYNSPLH
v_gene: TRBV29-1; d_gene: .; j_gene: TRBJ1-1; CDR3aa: SVGRAGANSEAF
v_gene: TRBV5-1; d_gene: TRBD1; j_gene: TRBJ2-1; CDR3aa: ASSPIGGGQGANEQF
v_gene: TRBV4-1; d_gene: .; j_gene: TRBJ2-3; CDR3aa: ASSQDPDGIYTDTQY
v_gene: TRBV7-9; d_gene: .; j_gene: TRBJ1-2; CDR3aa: ASSLAGGLAGYT
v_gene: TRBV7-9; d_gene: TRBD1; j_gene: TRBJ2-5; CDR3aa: ASRGTEQETQY
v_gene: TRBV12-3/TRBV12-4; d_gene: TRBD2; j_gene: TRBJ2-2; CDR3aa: ASIFTGIAGGSGELF
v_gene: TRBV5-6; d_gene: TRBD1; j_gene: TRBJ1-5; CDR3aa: ASSLWWTGENQPQH
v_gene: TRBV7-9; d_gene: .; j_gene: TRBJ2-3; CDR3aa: ASSLRVGGPTDTQY
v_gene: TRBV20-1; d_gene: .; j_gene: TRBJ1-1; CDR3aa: SAKTGSNTEAF
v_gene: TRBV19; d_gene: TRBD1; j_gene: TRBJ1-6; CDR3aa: ASRDRASNSPLH
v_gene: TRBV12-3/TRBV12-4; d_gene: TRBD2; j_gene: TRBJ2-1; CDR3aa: ASSLGGGVGDNEQF
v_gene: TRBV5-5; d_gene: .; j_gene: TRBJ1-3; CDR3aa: ASSFSPADSGNTIY
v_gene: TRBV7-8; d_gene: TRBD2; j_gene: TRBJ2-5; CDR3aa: ASSLYGGVVETQY
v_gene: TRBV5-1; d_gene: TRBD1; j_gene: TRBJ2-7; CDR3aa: ASSLVTGGTYEQY
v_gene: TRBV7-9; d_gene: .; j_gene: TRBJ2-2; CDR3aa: ASRPAGVVTGELF
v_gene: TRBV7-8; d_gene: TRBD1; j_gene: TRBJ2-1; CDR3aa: ASSGQGGEQF
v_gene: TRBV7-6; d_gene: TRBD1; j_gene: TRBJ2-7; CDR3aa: ASSRDSGEQY
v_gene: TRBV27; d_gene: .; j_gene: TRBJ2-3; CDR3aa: ASSPLGWGPTSTDTQY
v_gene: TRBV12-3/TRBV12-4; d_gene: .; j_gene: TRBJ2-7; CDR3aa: ASSFAIMGYEQY
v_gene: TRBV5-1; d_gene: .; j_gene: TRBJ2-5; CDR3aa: ASSSLDGQETQY